This TCR beta chain comes out of a study of blood T cell repertoires in COVID-19. On the study more broadly: PBMCs, B-cell-depleted T cells, or T cells provided the cDNA or gDNA that made up the material.

The assay was immunoSEQ multiplex PCR, and TCRdb's table has in-frame clones only and misses some. The profile shows 110,000 to 150,000 clones, about 83% of them singletons. The CDR3 is 14 amino acids. Trimming removed 0 bases from V and 8 bases from J, with 13 bases in between. Germline-derived CDR1 and CDR2 are SGHDN and FVKESK. The chain has TRBV14 and TRBJ1-1, with D maybe TRBD1 (5 bases). Sequenced: peripheral blood. The origin of this receptor is a human donor in a cohort sampled during active COVID-19. The CDR3 sequence is CASSQEFRTQEAFF. CDR3 in DNA: TGTGCCAGCAGCCAAGAGTTCAGGACACAAGAAGCTTTCTTT. Full variable domain (outside the CDR3, taken from reference TRBV14 and TRBJ1-1): EAGVTQFPSHSVIEKGQTVTLRCDPISGHDNLYWYRRVMGKEIKFLLHFVKESKQDESGMPNNRFLAERTGGTYSTLKVQPAELEDSGVYFCASSQEFRTQEAFFGQGTRLTVV.